These 26 T cell receptor beta chains were sequenced from one sample in a study of early T cells in non-severe SARS-CoV-2 infection. MiXCR, applied by TCRdb to the 5' RACE reads, yields one record per CDR3 protein. The table records about 83,000 distinct CDR3 sequences, approximately 13% of them present only once. Sequencing input: whole blood. All receptors derive from an adult who was a healthcare worker with PCR-confirmed SARS-CoV-2 infection or an uninfected control (not recorded which).

This clonotype was observed at least ten times. V usage is TRBV30 and J usage is TRBJ1-1; TRBD1 matches at 7 bases. The CDR3 is 12 residues long. The junction had 3 bases not matched to a gene; V was cut back by 5 bases and J by 3 bases. Germline CDR1 reads GTSNPN; CDR2 reads SVGIG (reference sequence). CDR3 region: CAWEDRDTEAFF. The CDR3 region has the DNA TGTGCCTGGGAAGACAGGGACACTGAAGCTTTCTTT.

This clonotype was seen a few times. The rearrangement uses TRBV20-1 and TRBJ2-5; 9 positions agree with TRBD2. The CDR3 sequence is 16 residues long. Germline trimming cut 5 bases from V and 1 base from J; bases unmatched to any gene: 11. Germline-derived CDR1 and CDR2 are DFQATT and SNEGSKA (reference sequence). The CDR3 region is CSAPSKVAGVQETQYF. The CDR3 DNA reads as TGCAGTGCTCCAAGCAAGGTAGCGGGGGTCCAAGAGACCCAGTACTTC.

V usage is TRBV3-1 and J usage is TRBJ2-2; 7 positions agree with TRBD2. The CDR3 covers 16 residues. After removal of 1 base from V and 4 bases from J, the junction contained 6 bases not matched to a gene. Germline V gene lookup returns CDR1 LGHDT and CDR2 YNNKEL (reference sequence). The CDR3 bases are TGTGCCAGCAGCCAAGCGGGGGGTAGCGGCACCGGGGAGCTGTTTTTT. Encoded protein: CASSQAGGSGTGELFF.

V is TRBV6-5 and J is TRBJ2-5; the D gene is possibly TRBD1 (5 bases). The V end lost 5 bases, the J end lost 6 bases, and 22 bases lay between the germline ends. CDR3 length equals 16 residues. Looked up from germline, CDR1 is MNHEY and CDR2 is SVGAGI. The CDR3 DNA sequence: TGTGCCAGCAGTCCTCTAGATGTGGGGCCGGTAAAGACCCAGTACTTC. Translated, it gives CASSPLDVGPVKTQYF.

This clonotype was seen repeatedly, ten times or more. In DNA, the CDR3 is TGTGCCAGCAGTTTAATCTTGGGCACTAGCGGGGGGCGTTCCTACAATGAGCAGTTCTTC. Amino acids: CASSLILGTSGGRSYNEQFF. This chain links TRBV27 with TRBJ2-1; TRBD2 matches at 12 bases. V lost 2 bases to trimming and J lost 1 base; unmatched junction nucleotides: 12. The CDR3 extends over 20 amino acids. Germline CDR1 MNHEY, CDR2 SMNVEV (reference sequence).

This clonotype was found many times. The V call is TRBV19, the J call TRBJ2-2; D not resolved. From germline, CDR1 is LNHDA and CDR2 SQIVND (reference sequence). V lost 7 bases and J lost 6, with 6 bases in between. The CDR3 sequence is 11 residues long. The CDR3 DNA reads as TGTGCCAGTAACGGCCCCGGGGAGCTGTTTTTT. Translating gives CASNGPGELFF.

This clonotype was seen only a few times. The rearrangement links TRBV6-6 to TRBJ1-2; D might be TRBD1 (6 bases). The CDR3 contains 13 residues. Germline CDR1 reads MNHNY; CDR2 reads SVGAGI (reference sequence). Trimming pared 6 bases from V and 4 bases from J, leaving 12 bases between. Here the CDR3 DNA reads TGTGCCAGCAGCCCAGGCAGGGGCTATGGCTACACCTTC. Its protein is CASSPGRGYGYTF.

In its sample, this clonotype was seen many times. V and J are TRBV3-1 and TRBJ2-5; D call uncertain. Germline-derived CDR1 and CDR2 are LGHDT and YNNKEL (reference sequence). This CDR3 region has 16 residues. V gave up 0 bases and J gave up 2 bases, with 13 bases separating them. The CDR3 sequence is CASSQERPRRQETQYF. Written as DNA, the CDR3 is TGTGCCAGCAGCCAAGAACGGCCCCGGCGGCAAGAGACCCAGTACTTC.

The table lists this clonotype with a few counts. This sequence joins TRBV10-3 and TRBJ1-1, with 7 bases matching TRBD1. J gave up 3 bases and V 10 bases, and 2 bases lay outside the gene matches. The CDR3 contains 11 residues. The germline V gene encodes CDR1 ENHRY and CDR2 SYGVKD. The chain's CDR3 is CATGGYTEAFF. The CDR3 DNA sequence: TGTGCCACAGGGGGATACACTGAAGCTTTCTTT.

The chain links TRBV6-2 or TRBV6-3 to TRBJ2-4, with 7 positions matching TRBD1. The CDR3 totals 10 residues. With 6 bases clipped from V and 14 bases from J, the junction kept 4 bases outside the gene matches. CDR1 MNHEY and CDR2 SVGEGT come from the germline V gene. Here the CDR3 reads CASSTGTEYF. The CDR3 nucleotides read TGTGCCAGCAGCACCGGGACAGAGTACTTC.

This clonotype was counted many times. The V and J genes are TRBV19 and TRBJ2-1, with a possible D match to TRBD1 (6 bases). Trimming stripped 4 bases from V and 2 bases from J, with 9 bases between. The CDR3 is made up of 14 amino acids. Germline CDR1 is LNHDA and CDR2 is SQIVND (reference sequence). The CDR3 spells CASSTKGAYNEQFF. DNA for the CDR3: TGTGCCAGTAGTACGAAGGGGGCCTACAATGAGCAGTTCTTC.

This clonotype was counted many times. The chain has TRBV10-1 and TRBJ2-2; the D gene is possibly TRBD1 (5 bases). Trimming took off 6 bases at V and 7 bases at J, with 21 bases between the two ends. CDR3 size: 16 residues. Germline V gene data show CDR1 as WNHNN and CDR2 as SYGVQD (reference sequence). The CDR3 coding sequence is TGCGCCAGCAGCCCTCGCCGGGCAGGGAAGATCGGGGAGCTGTTTTTT. It is translated as CASSPRRAGKIGELFF.

This clonotype appeared a few times. J is TRBJ1-4 and V is TRBV29-1; 9 nucleotides align to TRBD1. Germline values: CDR1 SQVTM, CDR2 ANQGSEA. V dropped 1 base and J dropped 7; count of bases not matched to a gene: 4. The length of the CDR3 is 14 residues. CDR3 bases: TGCAGCGTTGAAGGAGGGACAGGGTCTGAAAAACTGTTTTTT. Translated: CSVEGGTGSEKLFF.

The table lists this clonotype with many counts. This chain joins TRBV20-1 and TRBJ1-5; tentatively, D is TRBD1 (6 bases). This CDR3 has 14 amino acids. Germline V CDR1 and CDR2: DFQATT, SNEGSKA (reference sequence). The V gene lost 3 bases and the J gene lost 1 base, with 10 bases spanning the gap. CDR3 region: CSASGGLSNQPQHF. The CDR3 DNA follows: TGCAGTGCTAGCGGGGGCCTAAGCAATCAGCCCCAGCATTTT.

This clonotype was seen at least ten times. DNA for the CDR3: TGCAGTGCTAGAGTCTCTAGCGAGGCCGGGGAGCTGTTTTTT. Protein: CSARVSSEAGELFF. The chain links TRBV20-1 to TRBJ2-2; maybe TRBD2 (6 bases). CDR3 size: 14 residues. CDR1 and CDR2 from the germline V gene are DFQATT and SNEGSKA (reference sequence). The V gene lost 1 base and the J gene lost 6 bases, with 12 bases spanning the gap.

This chain links TRBV7-9 with TRBJ1-5; 7 bases align to TRBD1. Germline CDR1 SEHNR, CDR2 FQNEAQ (reference sequence). V trimming: 5 bases; J trimming: 4 bases; junction bases outside the gene matches: 8. The CDR3 totals 15 residues. The CDR3 loop reads CASSRTDRVNQPQHF. The DNA of the CDR3 is TGTGCCAGCAGCCGGACCGACAGGGTAAATCAGCCCCAGCATTTT.

This clonotype was detected only a few times. The chain combines TRBV25-1 with TRBJ2-1, with 10 bases matching TRBD1. Germline CDR1 is MGHDK and CDR2 is SYGVNS. The junction had 9 bases not matched to a gene; V was cut back by 2 bases and J by 8 bases. The CDR3 is made up of 16 amino acids. In nucleotides, the CDR3 is TGTGCCAGCAGTGAACGAGGGACAGGGGTTTTTGATGAGCAGTTCTTC. It specifies CASSERGTGVFDEQFF.

This clonotype showed up many times. The chain uses TRBV7-9 and TRBJ2-7; perhaps TRBD2 as D (5 bases). Germline V lookup: CDR1 SEHNR, CDR2 FQNEAQ (reference sequence). CDR3 length: 15 residues. V was cut by 0 bases and J by 1 base, with 10 bases left in between. CDR3 in amino acids: CASSLASGLSYEQYF. CDR3 nucleotides: TGTGCCAGCAGCTTAGCTTCGGGGTTATCCTACGAGCAGTACTTC. Full variable domain (rest looked up from reference TRBV7-9 and TRBJ2-7): DTGVSQNPRHKITKRGQNVTFRCDPISEHNRLYWYRQTLGQGPEFLTYFQNEAQLEKSRLLSDRFSAERPKGSFSTLEIQRTEQGDSAMYLCASSLASGLSYEQYFGPGTRLTVT.

The genes are TRBV5-1 and TRBJ2-3, with a weak D call TRBD2 (5 bases). Germline CDR1 SGHRS, CDR2 YFSETQ. V lost 0 bases and J lost 6, with 20 bases in between. The CDR3 has 17 amino acids. The CDR3, as DNA: TGCGCCAGCAGCTTGGCCGTGCTAGCCCGGCGTACGGATACGCAGTATTTT. It translates to CASSLAVLARRTDTQYF.

The V gene is TRBV11-2, the J gene TRBJ1-3, with D perhaps matching TRBD1 (5 bases). CDR3 length equals 17 residues. With 1 base removed from V and 0 bases from J, the gap between germline ends came to 13 bases. CDR1 and CDR2 (germline): SGHAT, FQNNGV. CDR3 sequence reads: CASSLGGTSFSGNTIYF. In DNA, the CDR3 is TGTGCCAGCAGCTTAGGCGGGACCTCTTTCTCTGGAAACACCATATATTTT.

This clonotype was detected many times. The chain has TRBV2 and TRBJ1-1; 7 nucleotides match TRBD1. Germline CDR1 SNHLY, CDR2 FYNNEI. Germline trimming cut 0 bases from V and 8 bases from J; bases unmatched to any gene: 0. This CDR3 has 12 residues. The CDR3: CASSEATGEAFF. CDR3 DNA: TGTGCCAGCAGTGAAGCGACAGGGGAAGCTTTCTTT.

This clonotype was counted at least ten times. The genes are TRBV4-1 and TRBJ1-1; D may be TRBD1 (6 bases). Germline V gives CDR1 MGHRA, CDR2 YSYEKL. This CDR3 comprises 13 residues. V dropped 8 bases and J dropped 5 bases, with 15 bases sitting between them. The CDR3 region is CASGLGGETEAFF. The CDR3 DNA follows: TGCGCCAGCGGGCTAGGGGGAGAGACTGAAGCTTTCTTT.

This clonotype has at least ten counts. The gene calls are TRBV29-1 and TRBJ2-5; no reliable D call. V was shortened by 3 bases and J by 5 bases, with 10 bases between the two germline ends. This CDR3 is built from 12 residues. CDR1 is SQVTM, CDR2 ANQGSEA, per germline. The CDR3 nucleotides are TGCAGCGTTGATGGAGCGTGGGAGACCCAGTACTTC. Its translation is CSVDGAWETQYF.

This clonotype was observed at least ten times. The rearrangement links TRBV9 to TRBJ2-5; TRBD2 matches at 9 bases. The CDR3 is 16 residues long. J was trimmed by 2 bases and V by 0 bases; bases with no gene match: 5. Germline V gene data show CDR1 as SGDLS and CDR2 as YYNGEE. The CDR3 spells CASSVESGGKQETQYF. The CDR3 bases are TGTGCCAGCAGCGTAGAGAGCGGGGGGAAGCAAGAGACCCAGTACTTC.

The chain links TRBV25-1 to TRBJ1-1, with 8 bases aligning to TRBD1. The length of the CDR3 is 13 residues. With 6 bases clipped from V and 4 bases from J, the junction kept 4 bases outside the gene matches. CDR1 is MGHDK and CDR2 is SYGVNS in the germline V gene. DNA for the CDR3: TGTGCCAGCAGCGGACAGGGACTCACTGAAGCTTTCTTT. Its translation is CASSGQGLTEAFF.

This clonotype was counted a few times. The rearrangement links TRBV27 to TRBJ1-6, with a weak D call TRBD1 (6 bases). The CDR3 consists of 14 residues. From germline, CDR1 is MNHEY and CDR2 SMNVEV (reference sequence). The V end was cut by 5 bases, the J end by 9 bases, with 14 bases between. The CDR3 DNA is TGTGCCAGCAGTGTTGACAGGATTAGTTCACCCCTCCACTTT. It codes for CASSVDRISSPLHF.